This T cell receptor (beta chain) stems from a study of tissue T cells after allogeneic stem cell transplantation. TCRdb's copy holds only in-frame clones and misses some; the assay was immunoSEQ multiplex PCR. This table has more than 5,500 clones, under 60% appearing once. Only a few counts were recorded for this clone. Gene names and germline match the mouse. The CDR3 is cut off 1 residue early in the read; its end comes from the germline J gene. Unmatched junction bases numbered 3, after V lost 4 bases and J lost 3 bases. Germline assignment: CDR1 KGHTA and CDR2 FRNEEI. This CDR3 spans 14 amino acids. Time point defined: mouse harvest day 14 after allogeneic transplant. The graft held 10^6 splenic CD5+ T cells and 10^7 T-cell-depleted bone marrow cells.

The clonotype was recovered from a female BALB/c mouse given C57BL/6 T cells with graft-versus-host disease after an allogeneic hematopoietic cell transplant. Sequencing was performed on gut tissue. This sequence joins TRBV24 and TRBJ2-7, with 10 bases that match TRBD2. Partial CDR3 DNA: TGTGCCAGCAGTCCCGACTGGGGGGTCTATGAACAGTAC. It encodes CASSPDWGVYEQY. The entire CDR3 sequence reads CASSPDWGVYEQYF.